This T cell receptor (beta chain) was found in a study of T cell repertoires in aging, cancer and after chemotherapy. Study-level findings and limits: Compared with age-matched healthy donors, untreated hematological or solid cancer patients showed higher blood TCR clonality.

Peripheral blood genomic DNA, not sorted cells or RNA, was the template. Rearranged V-D-J TRB sequences were amplified with a mixed TRB-A/B primer pool. TCRdb analysed the multiplex PCR reads with MiXCR anew, one entry per CDR3 protein. This table has 10,000 to 15,000 distinct CDR3 sequences, under 40% appearing once. As for this clonotype: Its matching antigen is unknown.

Germline V gene lookup returns CDR1 SGHNT and CDR2 YENEEA. V dropped 2 bases and J dropped 7 bases, with 8 bases sitting between them. CDR3 length equals 13 residues. Input material: blood. The genes are TRBV11-3 and TRBJ2-2; no definite D call. The sequence was collected from a human donor in good health. The donor label of this sample is uncertain. This CDR3 reads CASSLLGVGELFF. In DNA, the CDR3 is TGTGCCAGCAGCTTATTAGGTGTCGGGGAGCTGTTTTTT. The entire variable domain, with the rest obtained from reference TRBV11-3 and TRBJ2-2, is as follows: EAGVVQSPRYKIIEKKQPVAFWCNPISGHNTLYWYLQNLGQGPELLIRYENEEAVDDSQLPKDRFSAERLKGVDSTLKIQPAELGDSAVYLCASSLLGVGELFFGEGSRLTVL.